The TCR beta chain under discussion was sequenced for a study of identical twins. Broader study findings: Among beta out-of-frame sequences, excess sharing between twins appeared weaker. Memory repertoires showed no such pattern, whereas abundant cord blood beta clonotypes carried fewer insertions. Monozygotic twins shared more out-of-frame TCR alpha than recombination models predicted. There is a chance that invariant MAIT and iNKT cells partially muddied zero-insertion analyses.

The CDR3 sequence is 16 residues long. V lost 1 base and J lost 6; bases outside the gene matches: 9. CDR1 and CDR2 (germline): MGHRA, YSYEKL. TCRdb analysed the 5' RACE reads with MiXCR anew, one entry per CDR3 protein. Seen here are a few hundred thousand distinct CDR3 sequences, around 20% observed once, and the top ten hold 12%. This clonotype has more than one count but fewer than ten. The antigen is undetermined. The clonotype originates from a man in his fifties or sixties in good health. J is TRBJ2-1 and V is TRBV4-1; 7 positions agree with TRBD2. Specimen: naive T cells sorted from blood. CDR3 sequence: CASSQVAGVGSNEQFF. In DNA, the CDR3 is TGCGCCAGCAGCCAAGTGGCGGGGGTAGGTAGCAATGAGCAGTTCTTC.